The clone carrying this T cell receptor beta chain appeared a single time. The antigen is undetermined. Primers: 60 Vbeta forward and 13 Jbeta reverse. Authors' methods: Later work found 74 million or so unique TCR beta chains, with about 10 million shared. Profiling relied on immunoSEQ multiplex PCR, and the TCRdb table lists in-frame clones only, not all of them. That table is the source of V, J and clone size, and D and trimming were worked out from the DNA. This sample has under 110,000 clones, with 75% found just once. The data derive from a study of cytomegalovirus exposure and HLA in healthy donors. Study conclusions and caveats: A link between a missense DCLRE1C variant and TCR beta V- and J-gene trimming emerged from a later analysis. In most subjects, TCR beta sequences reportedly gave accurate predictions of HLA-A and HLA-B alleles. A previous analysis found most TCR beta V segments productive roughly 87% or roughly 30% of the time.

Germline trimming cut 4 bases from V and 5 bases from J; bases unmatched to any gene: 9. CDR1 is MNHNS, CDR2 SASEGT, per germline. The CDR3 sequence is 15 residues long. V usage is TRBV6-1 and J usage is TRBJ2-7; 9 bases are shared with TRBD1. The receptor was isolated from a man in his forties in good health and CMV-seronegative. Input material: PBMCs. The CDR3 sequence: CASSADTGGFHEQYF. The CDR3 DNA is TGTGCCAGCAGTGCCGACACAGGGGGCTTCCACGAGCAGTACTTC.